These T cell receptor beta chains were read from a single sample in a study of monozygotic twins with cystic fibrosis. Only in-frame clones appear in the TCRdb table, and some are missing; sequencing was by immunoSEQ multiplex PCR. The sample holds about 35,000 clones; under 70% are singletons and the top ten take approximately 0.8%. The specimen sequenced was blood. These TCRs come from a girl between 5 and 17 years old with cystic fibrosis. Both conserved end residues are part of each CDR3. Each record gives: J gene, clone size, D gene, CDR3 length, V gene, CDR3 protein, CDR3 DNA. D genes are given only for firm matches. Some rows have no size entry. The others give once, few or many, or a class for an expanded clone.

j_call: TRBJ1-1
clone_size: few
d_call: .
cdr3_length: 10
v_call: TRBV20-1
cdr3_aa: CRATNTEAFF
cdr3_nt: TGCAGAGCGACGAACACTGAAGCTTTCTTT

j_call: TRBJ2-2
clone_size: .
d_call: .
cdr3_length: 15
v_call: TRBV4-1
cdr3_aa: CASSFSLLNTGELFF
cdr3_nt: TGCGCCAGCAGCTTCTCTCTCCTAAACACCGGGGAGCTGTTTTTT

j_call: TRBJ2-5
clone_size: .
d_call: .
cdr3_length: 17
v_call: TRBV6-4
cdr3_aa: CASSDEDGGALQETQYF
cdr3_nt: TGTGCCAGCAGTGACGAAGATGGTGGGGCACTCCAAGAGACCCAGTACTTC

j_call: TRBJ2-7
clone_size: .
d_call: .
cdr3_length: 13
v_call: TRBV27
cdr3_aa: CASMSGATYEQYF
cdr3_nt: TGTGCCAGCATGTCGGGAGCGACCTACGAGCAGTACTTC

j_call: TRBJ1-5
clone_size: few
d_call: TRBD1
cdr3_length: 15
v_call: TRBV15
cdr3_aa: CATSRGTGATQPQHF
cdr3_nt: TGTGCCACCAGCCGGGGGACAGGGGCAACTCAGCCCCAGCATTTT

j_call: TRBJ2-5
clone_size: .
d_call: .
cdr3_length: 14
v_call: TRBV4-2
cdr3_aa: CASSQGSNRETQYF
cdr3_nt: TGTGCCAGCAGCCAAGGTAGCAACCGGGAGACCCAGTACTTC

j_call: TRBJ2-5
clone_size: .
d_call: TRBD2
cdr3_length: 14
v_call: TRBV28
cdr3_aa: CASSSGSGGETQYF
cdr3_nt: TGTGCCAGCAGCTCGGGGTCGGGAGGAGAGACCCAGTACTTC

j_call: TRBJ2-7
clone_size: .
d_call: .
cdr3_length: 14
v_call: TRBV13
cdr3_aa: CASSIGGTRYEQYF
cdr3_nt: TGTGCCAGCAGCATCGGAGGGACGCGCTACGAGCAGTACTTC

j_call: TRBJ2-6
clone_size: .
d_call: .
cdr3_length: 16
v_call: TRBV13
cdr3_aa: CASTSEGEAGANVLTF
cdr3_nt: TGTGCCAGCACCTCTGAGGGGGAGGCAGGGGCCAACGTCCTGACTTTC

j_call: TRBJ2-7
clone_size: once
d_call: TRBD2
cdr3_length: 15
v_call: TRBV4-1
cdr3_aa: CASSFRLAGTYEQYF
cdr3_nt: TGCGCCAGCAGCTTCCGACTAGCGGGAACCTACGAGCAGTACTTC

j_call: TRBJ2-3
clone_size: once
d_call: .
cdr3_length: 13
v_call: TRBV11-2
cdr3_aa: CASLVGGTDTQYF
cdr3_nt: TGTGCCAGCCTCGTCGGGGGAACAGATACGCAGTATTTT

j_call: TRBJ2-3
clone_size: .
d_call: .
cdr3_length: 15
v_call: TRBV9
cdr3_aa: CASSVAFQDTDTQYF
cdr3_nt: TGTGCCAGCAGCGTAGCGTTCCAGGATACAGATACGCAGTATTTT

j_call: TRBJ2-6
clone_size: .
d_call: TRBD2
cdr3_length: 21
v_call: TRBV23-1
cdr3_aa: CASSQAGLAGGPVSGANVLTF
cdr3_nt: TGCGCCAGCAGTCAGGCCGGACTAGCGGGAGGGCCTGTATCTGGGGCCAACGTCCTGACTTTC

j_call: TRBJ1-5
clone_size: .
d_call: .
cdr3_length: 16
v_call: TRBV4-1
cdr3_aa: CASSQDGPAAREPQHF
cdr3_nt: TGCGCCAGCAGCCAAGATGGTCCAGCAGCCAGGGAGCCCCAGCATTTT

j_call: TRBJ2-7
clone_size: .
d_call: .
cdr3_length: 13
v_call: TRBV19
cdr3_aa: CASSPRQAYEQYF
cdr3_nt: TGTGCCAGTAGCCCACGACAAGCCTACGAGCAGTACTTC